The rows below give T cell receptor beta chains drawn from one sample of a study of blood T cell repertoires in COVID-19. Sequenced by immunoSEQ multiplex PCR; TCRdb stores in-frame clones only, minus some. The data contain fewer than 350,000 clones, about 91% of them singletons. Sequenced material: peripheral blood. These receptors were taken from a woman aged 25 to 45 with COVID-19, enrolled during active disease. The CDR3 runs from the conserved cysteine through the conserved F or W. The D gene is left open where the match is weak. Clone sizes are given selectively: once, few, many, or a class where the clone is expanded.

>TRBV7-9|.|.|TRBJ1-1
CASSLSGTRDMNTEAFF
TGTGCCAGCAGCTTATCCGGGACACGCGACATGAACACTGAAGCTTTCTTT
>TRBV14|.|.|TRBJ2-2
CASSHPGGNTGELFF
TGTGCCAGCAGCCACCCCGGTGGGAACACCGGGGAGCTGTTTTTT
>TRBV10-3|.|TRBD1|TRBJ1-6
CAISRQGDNSPLHF
TGTGCCATCAGCAGGCAGGGGGACAATTCACCCCTCCACTTT
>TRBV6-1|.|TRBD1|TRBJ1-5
CASSEAGHRGQPQHF
TGTGCCAGCAGTGAAGCGGGGCACAGGGGGCAGCCCCAGCATTTT
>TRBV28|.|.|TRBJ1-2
CASTRLAVGDGYTF
TGTGCCAGCACCCGGCTAGCTGTCGGGGATGGCTACACCTTC
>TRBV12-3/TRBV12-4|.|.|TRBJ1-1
CASSLGRDTEAFF
TGTGCCAGCAGTTTGGGGAGGGACACTGAAGCTTTCTTT
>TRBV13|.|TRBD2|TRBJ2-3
CASSSKREGDTQYF
TGTGCCAGCAGCTCCAAGCGGGAGGGGGATACGCAGTATTTT
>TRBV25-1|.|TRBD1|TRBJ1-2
CASSEPGGGGYTF
TGTGCCAGCAGTGAACCAGGGGGCGGGGGCTACACCTTC
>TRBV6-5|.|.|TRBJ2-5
CASRTTGLETQYF
TGTGCCAGCAGGACTACAGGGTTAGAGACCCAGTACTTC
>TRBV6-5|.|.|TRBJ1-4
CASSYSKASANEKLFF
TGTGCCAGCAGTTACTCGAAAGCATCGGCTAATGAAAAACTGTTTTTT
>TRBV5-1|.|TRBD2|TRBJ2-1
CASSLFRGGLYNEQFF
TGCGCCAGCAGCTTGTTTCGCGGGGGGCTTTACAATGAGCAGTTCTTC
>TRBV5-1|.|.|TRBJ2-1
CASGSLPRQRNEQFF
TGCGCCAGCGGATCCCTACCTCGACAGCGAAATGAGCAGTTCTTC
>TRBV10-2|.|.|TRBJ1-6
CASSGQYNSPLHF
TGCGCCAGCAGCGGACAGTATAATTCACCCCTCCACTTT
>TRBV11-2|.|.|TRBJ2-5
CASSLDGQVGETQYF
TGTGCCAGCAGCTTAGATGGTCAGGTTGGTGAGACCCAGTACTTC
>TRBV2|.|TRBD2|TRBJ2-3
CASKSGTSGGSSTDTQYF
TGTGCCAGCAAAAGCGGTACTAGCGGGGGGTCTAGCACAGATACGCAGTATTTT
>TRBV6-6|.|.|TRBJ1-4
CASSYSAGRNEKLFF
TGTGCCAGCAGTTACTCAGCGGGGAGGAATGAAAAACTGTTTTTT
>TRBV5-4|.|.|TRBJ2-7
CASSLDPGLISYEQYF
TGTGCCAGCAGCTTGGATCCGGGACTTATCTCCTACGAGCAGTACTTC
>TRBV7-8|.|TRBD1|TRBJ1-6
CASSLGSPDRGRRSPLHF
TGTGCCAGCAGCTTAGGATCGCCCGACAGGGGGCGCAGGTCACCCCTCCACTTT
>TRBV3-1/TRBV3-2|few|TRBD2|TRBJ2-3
CASSLRLAGSTDTQYF
TGTGCCAGCAGCCTCCGACTAGCGGGGAGCACAGATACGCAGTATTTT
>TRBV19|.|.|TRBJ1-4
CASSILGNSGEKLFF
TGTGCCAGTAGTATTTTGGGCAACTCAGGAGAAAAACTGTTTTTT
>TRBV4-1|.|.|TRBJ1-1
CASSQHSGNTEAFF
TGCGCCAGCAGCCAGCACAGTGGGAACACTGAAGCTTTCTTT
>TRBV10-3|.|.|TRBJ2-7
CAISYSLTSAYEQYF
TGTGCCATCAGTTACTCTCTCACCTCGGCCTACGAGCAGTACTTC
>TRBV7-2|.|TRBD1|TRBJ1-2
CASSSQGQGYYGYTF
TGTGCCAGCAGCTCCCAGGGACAGGGATACTATGGCTACACCTTC
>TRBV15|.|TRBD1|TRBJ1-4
CATSRAGQANEKLFF
TGTGCCACCAGCAGAGCGGGACAGGCGAATGAAAAACTGTTTTTT
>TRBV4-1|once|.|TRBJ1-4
CASSQEPGTFEKLFF
TGCGCCAGCAGCCAAGAGCCGGGAACCTTTGAAAAACTGTTTTTT
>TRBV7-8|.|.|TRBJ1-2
CASSLGGTTNYGYTF
TGTGCCAGCAGCTTAGGGGGGACAACGAACTATGGCTACACCTTC
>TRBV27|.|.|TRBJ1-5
CASSSVNQPQHF
TGTGCCAGCAGTTCTGTGAATCAGCCCCAGCATTTT
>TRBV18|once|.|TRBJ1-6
CASSPRSQGSPLHF
TGTGCCAGCTCACCCCGCTCTCAGGGGTCACCCCTCCACTTT
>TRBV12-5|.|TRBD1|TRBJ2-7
CASGGGTGPYEQYF
TGTGCTAGTGGGGGTGGGACAGGGCCCTACGAGCAGTACTTC
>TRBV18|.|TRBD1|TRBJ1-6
CASSPQAEGAMSTLHF
TGTGCCAGCTCACCACAGGCCGAGGGGGCCATGTCGACCCTCCACTTT
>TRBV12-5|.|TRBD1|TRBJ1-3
CASGLSRGENSGNTIYF
TGTGCTAGTGGTTTGTCCAGGGGGGAGAACTCTGGAAACACCATATATTTT
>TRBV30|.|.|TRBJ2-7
CAWSEQHYEQYF
TGTGCCTGGAGTGAACAGCACTACGAGCAGTACTTC
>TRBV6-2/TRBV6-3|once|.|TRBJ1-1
CASSTGQMNTEAFF
TGTGCCAGCAGTACCGGACAGATGAACACTGAAGCTTTCTTT
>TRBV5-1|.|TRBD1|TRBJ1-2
CASSLRQGRSGYTF
TGCGCCAGCAGCTTAAGACAGGGTAGGAGTGGCTACACCTTC
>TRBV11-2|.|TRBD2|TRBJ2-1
CASSLIGTSGYNEQFF
TGTGCCAGCAGCTTAATCGGGACTAGCGGTTACAATGAGCAGTTCTTC
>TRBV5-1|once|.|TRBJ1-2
CASSLAQGAGYTF
TGCGCCAGCAGCTTGGCTCAGGGCGCGGGCTACACCTTC
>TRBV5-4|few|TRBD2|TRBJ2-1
CASSLGVAGGDSEQFF
TGTGCCAGCAGCTTGGGGGTAGCGGGGGGCGATAGCGAGCAGTTCTTC
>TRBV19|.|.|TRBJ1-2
CASRPNREYGYTF
TGTGCCAGTAGACCGAACAGGGAGTATGGCTACACCTTC
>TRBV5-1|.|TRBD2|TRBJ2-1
CASSLKNSGTSGGVNEQFF
TGCGCCAGCAGCTTAAAGAATTCCGGGACTAGCGGGGGGGTGAATGAGCAGTTCTTC
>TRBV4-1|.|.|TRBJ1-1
CASSQGGGNWEGTEAFF
TGCGCCAGCAGCCAAGGGGGCGGTAATTGGGAGGGCACTGAAGCTTTCTTT
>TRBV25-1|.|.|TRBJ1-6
CASSESGAVGHNSPLHF
TGTGCCAGCAGTGAATCGGGAGCGGTTGGGCATAATTCACCCCTCCACTTT
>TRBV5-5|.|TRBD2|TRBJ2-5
CASSLDSLAGKETQYF
TGTGCCAGCAGCTTGGATTCCCTAGCGGGGAAAGAGACCCAGTACTTC
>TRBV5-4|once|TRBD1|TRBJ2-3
CASRAGTGFADTQYF
TGTGCCAGCAGGGCCGGGACAGGGTTCGCAGATACGCAGTATTTT
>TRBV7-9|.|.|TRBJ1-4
CASSLRTVFGTTNEKLFF
TGTGCCAGCAGCTTACGTACCGTGTTCGGTACAACTAATGAAAAACTGTTTTTT
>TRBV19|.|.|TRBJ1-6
CASRQEENSPLHF
TGTGCCAGTAGGCAGGAGGAGAATTCACCCCTCCACTTT
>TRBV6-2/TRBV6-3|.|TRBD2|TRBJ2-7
CASSYSRRGGGSLAYEQYF
TGTGCCAGCAGTTACAGTCGTCGGGGGGGCGGTAGCCTTGCCTACGAGCAGTACTTC